This T cell receptor (beta chain) was retrieved from a study of T cells expressing NK-cell markers. Study-level information: Cells sorted as CD3+CD56+NKG2C+, CD3+CD56+NKG2C- and CD3+CD56-NKG2C+ T cells supplied the TCR beta repertoires. Seven of eight sequenced donors tested HCMV-seropositive; one tested seronegative.

Findings and caveats of the study: Dominant NKG2C+ clonotypes made up 1.0-7.0% of CD8+ T cells in several donors.

On this clonotype: The antigen remains undetermined.

TCRdb derives one entry per CDR3 protein from the 5' RACE reads, leaving out DNA. There are some 460,000 distinct CDR3 sequences in the sample, with 1.4% to 1.5% held by the top ten. The clonotype originates from a woman aged 45-65 years in good health. Sequencing used blood T cells: a sorted CD56 or NKG2C T cell subset, CD4+ or CD8+ T cells, or bulk PBMC T cells (not recorded which).

CDR3 loop: CATSDLGQIDVHLAKNIQYF. The chain couples TRBV24-1 to TRBJ2-4. Per the germline V gene, CDR1 is KGHDR and CDR2 is SFDVKD. There are 20 residues in the CDR3.